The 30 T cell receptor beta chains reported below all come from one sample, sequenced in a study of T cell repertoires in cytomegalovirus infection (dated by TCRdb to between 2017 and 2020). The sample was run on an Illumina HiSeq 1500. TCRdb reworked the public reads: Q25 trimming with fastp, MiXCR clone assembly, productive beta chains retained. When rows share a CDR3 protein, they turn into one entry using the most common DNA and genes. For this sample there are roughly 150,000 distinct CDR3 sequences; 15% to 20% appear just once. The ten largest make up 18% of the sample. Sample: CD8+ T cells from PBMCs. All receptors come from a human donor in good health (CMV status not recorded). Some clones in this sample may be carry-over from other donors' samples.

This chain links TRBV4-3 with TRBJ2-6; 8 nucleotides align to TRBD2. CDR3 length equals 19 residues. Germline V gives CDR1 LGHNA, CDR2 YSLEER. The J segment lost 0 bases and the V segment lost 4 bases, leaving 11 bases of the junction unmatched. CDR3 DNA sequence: TGCGCCAGCAGCCTCGCTACGAGCGGGGGCCTCTCTGGGGCCAACGTCCTGACTTTC. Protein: CASSLATSGGLSGANVLTF.

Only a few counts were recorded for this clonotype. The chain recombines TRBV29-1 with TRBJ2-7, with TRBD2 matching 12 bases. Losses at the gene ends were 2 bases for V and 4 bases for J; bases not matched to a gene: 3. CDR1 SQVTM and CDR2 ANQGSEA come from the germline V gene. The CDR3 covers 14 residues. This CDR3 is CSVELTSGSYEQYF. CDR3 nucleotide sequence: TGCAGCGTTGAACTGACTAGCGGGAGTTACGAGCAGTACTTC.

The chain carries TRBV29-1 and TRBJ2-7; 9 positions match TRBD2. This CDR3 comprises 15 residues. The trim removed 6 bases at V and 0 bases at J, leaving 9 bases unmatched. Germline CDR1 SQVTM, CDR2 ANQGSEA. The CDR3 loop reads CSVLAGTRSSYEQYF. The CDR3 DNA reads TGCAGCGTCCTAGCGGGAACAAGGAGCTCCTACGAGCAGTACTTC.

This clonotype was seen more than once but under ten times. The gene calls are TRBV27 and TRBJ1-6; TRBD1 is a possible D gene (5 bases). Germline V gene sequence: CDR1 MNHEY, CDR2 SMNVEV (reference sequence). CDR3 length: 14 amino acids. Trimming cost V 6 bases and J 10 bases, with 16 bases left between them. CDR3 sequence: CASSPGGTYSPLHF. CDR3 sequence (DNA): TGTGCCAGCAGCCCGGGAGGGACCTACTCACCCCTCCACTTT.

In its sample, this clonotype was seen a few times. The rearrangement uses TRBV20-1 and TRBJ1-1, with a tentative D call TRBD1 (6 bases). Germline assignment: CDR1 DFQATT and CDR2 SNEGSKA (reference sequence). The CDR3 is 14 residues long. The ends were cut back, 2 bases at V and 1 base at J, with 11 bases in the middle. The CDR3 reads CSARSTGRNTEAFF. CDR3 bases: TGCAGTGCTAGATCGACAGGACGGAACACTGAAGCTTTCTTT.

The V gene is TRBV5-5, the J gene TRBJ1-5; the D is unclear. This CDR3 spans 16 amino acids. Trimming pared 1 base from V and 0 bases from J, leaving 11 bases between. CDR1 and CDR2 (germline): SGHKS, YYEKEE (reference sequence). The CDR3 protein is CASSLYARDSNQPQHF. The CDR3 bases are TGTGCCAGCAGCTTGTACGCTAGGGATAGCAATCAGCCCCAGCATTTT.

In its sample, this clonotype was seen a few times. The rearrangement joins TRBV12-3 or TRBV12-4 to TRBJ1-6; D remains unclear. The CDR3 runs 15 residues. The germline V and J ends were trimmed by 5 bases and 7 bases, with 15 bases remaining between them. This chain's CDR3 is CASSARRELNSPLHF. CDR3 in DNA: TGTGCCAGCAGTGCCCGGCGGGAGTTAAATTCACCCCTCCACTTT.

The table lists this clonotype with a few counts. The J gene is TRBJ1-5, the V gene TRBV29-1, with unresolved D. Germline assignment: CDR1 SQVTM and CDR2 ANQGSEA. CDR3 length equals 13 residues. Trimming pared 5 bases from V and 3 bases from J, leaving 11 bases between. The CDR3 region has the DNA TGCAGCGTTACCACAGAGAACAATCAGCCCCAGCATTTT. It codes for CSVTTENNQPQHF.

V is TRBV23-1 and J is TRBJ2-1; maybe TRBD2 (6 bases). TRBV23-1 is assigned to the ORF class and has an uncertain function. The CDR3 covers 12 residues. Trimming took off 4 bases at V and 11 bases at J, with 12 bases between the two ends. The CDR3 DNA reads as TGCGCCAGCAGTCCAACGGACTATCAGCAGTTCTTC. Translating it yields CASSPTDYQQFF.

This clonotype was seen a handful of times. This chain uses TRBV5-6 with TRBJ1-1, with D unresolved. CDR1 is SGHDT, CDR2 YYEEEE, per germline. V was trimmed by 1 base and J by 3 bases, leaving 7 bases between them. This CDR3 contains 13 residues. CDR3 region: CASSLKEYTEAFF. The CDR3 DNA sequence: TGTGCCAGCAGCTTGAAAGAGTACACTGAAGCTTTCTTT.

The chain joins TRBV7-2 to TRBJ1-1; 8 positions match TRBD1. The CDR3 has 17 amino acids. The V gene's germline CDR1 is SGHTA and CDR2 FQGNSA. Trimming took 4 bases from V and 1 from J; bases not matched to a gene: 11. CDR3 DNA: TGTGCCAGCAGCTACACGCTCAGGGGGCGGGGGAACACTGAAGCTTTCTTT. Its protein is CASSYTLRGRGNTEAFF.

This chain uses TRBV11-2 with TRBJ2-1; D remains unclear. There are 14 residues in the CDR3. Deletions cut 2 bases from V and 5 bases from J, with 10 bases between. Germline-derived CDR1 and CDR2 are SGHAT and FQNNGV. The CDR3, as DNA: TGTGCCAGCAGCTTACGGGCCCTGAACAATGAGCAGTTCTTC. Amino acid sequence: CASSLRALNNEQFF.

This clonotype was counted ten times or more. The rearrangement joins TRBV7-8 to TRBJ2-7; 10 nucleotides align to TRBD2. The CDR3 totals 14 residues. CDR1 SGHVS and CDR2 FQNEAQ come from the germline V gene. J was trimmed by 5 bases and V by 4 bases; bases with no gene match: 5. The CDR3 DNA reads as TGTGCCAGCAGCTCGGGACTAGCGCTCGACGAGCAGTACTTC. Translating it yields CASSSGLALDEQYF.

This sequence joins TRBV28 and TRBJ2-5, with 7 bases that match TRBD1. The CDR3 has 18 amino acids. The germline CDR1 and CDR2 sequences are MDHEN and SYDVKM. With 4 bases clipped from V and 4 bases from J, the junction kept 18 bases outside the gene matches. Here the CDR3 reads CASSSKLLEGAYRETQYF. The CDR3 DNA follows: TGTGCCAGCAGTTCCAAACTATTAGAGGGGGCATACAGAGAGACCCAGTACTTC.

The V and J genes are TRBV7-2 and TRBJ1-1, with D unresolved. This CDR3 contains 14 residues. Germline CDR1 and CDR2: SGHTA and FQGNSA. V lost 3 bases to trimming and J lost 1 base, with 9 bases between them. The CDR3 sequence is CASSFRSGNTEAFF. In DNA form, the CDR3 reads TGTGCCAGCAGCTTCCGTTCAGGGAACACTGAAGCTTTCTTT.

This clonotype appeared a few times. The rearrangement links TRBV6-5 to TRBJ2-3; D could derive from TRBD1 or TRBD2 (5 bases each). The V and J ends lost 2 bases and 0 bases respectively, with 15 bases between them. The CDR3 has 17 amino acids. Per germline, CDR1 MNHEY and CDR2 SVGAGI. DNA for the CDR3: TGTGCCAGCAGTTACACCCACGGGACGGTTAGCACAGATACGCAGTATTTT. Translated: CASSYTHGTVSTDTQYF.

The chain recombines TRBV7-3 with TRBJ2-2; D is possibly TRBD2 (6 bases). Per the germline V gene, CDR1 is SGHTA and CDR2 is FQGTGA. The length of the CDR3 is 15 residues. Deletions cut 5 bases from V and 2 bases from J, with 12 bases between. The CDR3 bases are TGTGCCAGCAGCCCCGGGACTTTCAACACCGGGGAGCTGTTTTTT. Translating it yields CASSPGTFNTGELFF.

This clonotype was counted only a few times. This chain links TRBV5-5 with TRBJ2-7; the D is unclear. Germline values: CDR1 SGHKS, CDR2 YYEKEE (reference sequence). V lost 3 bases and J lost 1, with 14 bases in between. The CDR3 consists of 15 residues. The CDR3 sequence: CASSSAVQDSYEQYF. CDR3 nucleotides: TGTGCCAGCAGCTCGGCAGTCCAGGATTCCTACGAGCAGTACTTC.

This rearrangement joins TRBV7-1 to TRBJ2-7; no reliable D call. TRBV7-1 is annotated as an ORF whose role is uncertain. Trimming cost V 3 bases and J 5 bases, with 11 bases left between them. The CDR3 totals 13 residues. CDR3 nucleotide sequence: TGTGCCAGCAGCTCCTACTCCAGGAACGAGCAGTACTTC. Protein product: CASSSYSRNEQYF.

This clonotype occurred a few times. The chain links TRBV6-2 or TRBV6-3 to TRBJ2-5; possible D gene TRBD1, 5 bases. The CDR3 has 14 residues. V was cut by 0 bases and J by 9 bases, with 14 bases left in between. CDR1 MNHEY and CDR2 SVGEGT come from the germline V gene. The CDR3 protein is CASSYSMGRGAQYF. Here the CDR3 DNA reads TGTGCCAGCAGTTACTCGATGGGGCGTGGGGCCCAGTACTTC.

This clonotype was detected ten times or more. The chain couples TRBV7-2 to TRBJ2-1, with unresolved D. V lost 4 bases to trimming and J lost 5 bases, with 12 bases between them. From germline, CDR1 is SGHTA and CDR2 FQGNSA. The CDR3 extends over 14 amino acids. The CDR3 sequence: CASSSTSGNNEQFF. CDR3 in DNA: TGTGCCAGCAGCTCGACCTCTGGGAACAATGAGCAGTTCTTC.

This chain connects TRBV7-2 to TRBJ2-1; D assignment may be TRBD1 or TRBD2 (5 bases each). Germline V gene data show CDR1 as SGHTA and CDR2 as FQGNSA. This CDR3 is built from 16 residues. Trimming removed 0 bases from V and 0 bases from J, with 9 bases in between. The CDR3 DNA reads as TGTGCCAGCAGCTTAGCATGGGGGAGCTCCTACAATGAGCAGTTCTTC. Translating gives CASSLAWGSSYNEQFF.

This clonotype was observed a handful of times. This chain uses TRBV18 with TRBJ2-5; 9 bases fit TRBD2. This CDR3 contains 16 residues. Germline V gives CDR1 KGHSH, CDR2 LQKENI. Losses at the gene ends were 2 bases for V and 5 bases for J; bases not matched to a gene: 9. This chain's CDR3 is CASSPSPGLAEETQYF. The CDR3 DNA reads TGTGCCAGCTCACCAAGCCCGGGACTAGCAGAGGAGACCCAGTACTTC.

The CDR3 loop reads CAWSRGGDQPQHF. In DNA, the CDR3 is TGTGCCTGGAGTCGGGGGGGCGATCAGCCCCAGCATTTT. This sequence joins TRBV30 and TRBJ1-5, with D perhaps matching TRBD1 (6 bases). The germline gives CDR1 GTSNPN, CDR2 SVGIG (reference sequence). The germline V and J ends were trimmed by 2 bases and 5 bases, with 10 bases remaining between them. This CDR3 is built from 13 residues.

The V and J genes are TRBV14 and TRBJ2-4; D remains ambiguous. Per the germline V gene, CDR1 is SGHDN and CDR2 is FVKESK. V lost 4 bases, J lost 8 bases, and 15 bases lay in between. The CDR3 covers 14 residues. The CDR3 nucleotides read TGTGCCAGCAGCCCCCCGGCAGTTATGGACATTCAGTACTTC. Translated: CASSPPAVMDIQYF.

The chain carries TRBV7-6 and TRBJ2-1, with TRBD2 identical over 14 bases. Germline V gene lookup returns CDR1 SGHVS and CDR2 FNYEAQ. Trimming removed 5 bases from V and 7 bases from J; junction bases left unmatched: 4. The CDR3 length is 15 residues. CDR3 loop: CASSPGTSGGNEQFF. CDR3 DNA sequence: TGTGCCAGCAGCCCCGGGACTAGCGGGGGAAATGAGCAGTTCTTC.

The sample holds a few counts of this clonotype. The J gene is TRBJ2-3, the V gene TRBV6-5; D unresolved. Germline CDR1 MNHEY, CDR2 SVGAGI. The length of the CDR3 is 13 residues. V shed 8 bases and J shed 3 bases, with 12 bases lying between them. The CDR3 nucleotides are TGTGCCAGCTCGATGGAGTTTACAGATACGCAGTATTTT. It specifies CASSMEFTDTQYF.

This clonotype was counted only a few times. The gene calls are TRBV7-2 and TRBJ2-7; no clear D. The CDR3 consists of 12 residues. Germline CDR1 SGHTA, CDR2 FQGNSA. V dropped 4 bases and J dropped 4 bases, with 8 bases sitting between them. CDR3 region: CASSSSEYEQYF. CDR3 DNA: TGTGCCAGCAGCTCCTCTGAATACGAGCAGTACTTC.

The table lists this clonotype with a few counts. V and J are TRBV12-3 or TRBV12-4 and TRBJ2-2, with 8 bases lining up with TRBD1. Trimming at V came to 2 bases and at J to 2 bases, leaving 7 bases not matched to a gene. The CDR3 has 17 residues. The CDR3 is CASSLLRTGSNTGELFF. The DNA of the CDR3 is TGTGCCAGCAGTTTATTACGGACAGGGTCCAACACCGGGGAGCTGTTTTTT.

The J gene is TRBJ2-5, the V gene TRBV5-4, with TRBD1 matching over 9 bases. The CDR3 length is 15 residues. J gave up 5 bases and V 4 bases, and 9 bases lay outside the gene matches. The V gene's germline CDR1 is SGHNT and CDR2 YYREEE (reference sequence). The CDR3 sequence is CASSHPGTGTETQYF. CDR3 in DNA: TGTGCCAGCAGCCACCCAGGGACAGGGACGGAGACCCAGTACTTC.